The 20 T cell receptor beta chains below all came from one sample that was sequenced in a study of HIV-infected patients and healthy controls. Around 530 ng RNA was reverse transcribed with alpha and beta constant-region primers. Separate chain-specific third strand synthesis with multiplexing indices produced the alpha and beta libraries. One entry per CDR3 protein results from TCRdb running MiXCR on the 5' RACE reads. The repertoire holds roughly 17,000 distinct CDR3 sequences, about 5% seen once, with roughly 2% in the top ten. The repertoire came from unfractionated whole blood and reflected all unsorted peripheral T cells. Sequenced sample: blood. These receptors came from an adult in good health.

This clonotype was observed at least ten times. This chain links TRBV29-1 with TRBJ2-1, with D possibly TRBD2 on 6 matching bases. The CDR3 sequence is 12 residues long. V was pared by 7 bases and J by 8 bases, with 15 bases between. Germline lookup yields CDR1 SQVTM and CDR2 ANQGSEA. The CDR3 DNA sequence: TGCAGCGCCCGGGACTCGAGCTATGAGCAGTTCTTC. Translation gives CSARDSSYEQFF.

This clonotype came up many times. The chain is built from TRBV9 and TRBJ2-1, with D tentatively TRBD2 (6 bases). The CDR3 has 17 residues. V was cut by 0 bases and J by 1 base, with 14 bases left in between. Germline-derived CDR1 and CDR2 are SGDLS and YYNGEE. CDR3 residues: CASSVEPSRGSYNEQFF. The CDR3 nucleotides are TGTGCCAGCAGCGTAGAACCGTCCCGGGGGTCCTACAATGAGCAGTTCTTC.

This clonotype was detected many times. V usage is TRBV28 and J usage is TRBJ1-2; no clear D gene. The CDR3 runs 12 residues. The V end lost 5 bases, the J end lost 4 bases, and 8 bases lay between the germline ends. Germline V gives CDR1 MDHEN, CDR2 SYDVKM. The CDR3 loop is CASSPIGYGYTF. The DNA for the CDR3 is TGTGCCAGCAGTCCAATAGGCTATGGCTACACCTTC.

This clonotype has a count of ten or more. This rearrangement joins TRBV5-1 to TRBJ2-3; TRBD1 matches 9 bases. The CDR3 runs 16 residues. Germline loops: CDR1 SGHRS, CDR2 YFSETQ. The J segment lost 4 bases and the V segment lost 0 bases, leaving 6 bases of the junction unmatched. The CDR3 DNA is TGCGCCAGCAGCTTGGAAGGGACAGGGTTCTCAGATACGCAGTATTTT. This translates into CASSLEGTGFSDTQYF. Based on the CDR3 plus reference TRBV5-1 and TRBJ2-3, the full variable domain is KAGVTQTPRYLIKTRGQQVTLSCSPISGHRSVSWYQQTPGQGLQFLFEYFSETQRNKGNFPGRFSGRQFSNSRSEMNVSTLELGDSALYLCASSLEGTGFSDTQYFGPGTRLTVL.

This clonotype was observed a single time. The V gene is TRBV7-8, the J gene TRBJ2-1; a possible D gene is TRBD2 (5 bases). With 3 bases removed from V and 4 bases from J, the gap between germline ends came to 10 bases. The germline CDR1 and CDR2 sequences are SGHVS and FQNEAQ. The CDR3 sequence is 14 residues long. The CDR3 region has the DNA TGTGCCAGCAGCTTCCGGACTGTGTACAATGAGCAGTTCTTC. This sequence encodes CASSFRTVYNEQFF.

This sequence joins TRBV6-1 and TRBJ1-2, with D unresolved. This CDR3 has 13 residues. Trimming pared 6 bases from V and 4 bases from J, leaving 12 bases between. Germline V gives CDR1 MNHNS, CDR2 SASEGT. CDR3 sequence (DNA): TGTGCCAGCAGCCCGCTGGACCTCTATGGCTACACCTTC. This translates into CASSPLDLYGYTF.

This clonotype was counted many times. The chain combines TRBV29-1 with TRBJ1-4, with D unclear. The V end was cut by 6 bases, the J end by 0 bases, with 5 bases between. The CDR3 is made up of 12 amino acids. The germline V gene encodes CDR1 SQVTM and CDR2 ANQGSEA. CDR3 DNA sequence: TGCAGCGTCAGAGCAACTAATGAAAAACTGTTTTTT. Translated, it gives CSVRATNEKLFF. Looking up the rest from reference TRBV29-1 and TRBJ1-4 gives the full variable domain: SAVISQKPSRDICQRGTSLTIQCQVDSQVTMMFWYRQQPGQSLTLIATANQGSEATYESGFVIDKFPISRPNLTFSTLTVSNMSPEDSSIYLCSVRATNEKLFFGSGTQLSVL.

This clonotype was seen repeatedly, ten times or more. The chain employs TRBV20-1 and TRBJ1-2, with TRBD1 matching 8 bases. CDR3 length: 13 residues. CDR1 DFQATT and CDR2 SNEGSKA come from the germline V gene (reference sequence). Trimming at V came to 5 bases and at J to 4 bases, leaving 6 bases not matched to a gene. This CDR3 is CSAPPTGAYGYTF. The DNA for the CDR3 is TGCAGTGCTCCTCCGACAGGGGCCTATGGCTACACCTTC.

This clonotype was picked up many times. V and J are TRBV9 and TRBJ2-5; 8 bases agree with TRBD2. CDR1 and CDR2 (germline): SGDLS, YYNGEE. The J segment lost 5 bases and the V segment lost 0 bases, leaving 15 bases of the junction unmatched. The CDR3 has 18 residues. CDR3 sequence (DNA): TGTGCCAGCAGCGTAGGGAGGAGCGCGGGGGGCCGTTGGGAGACCCAGTACTTC. Protein product: CASSVGRSAGGRWETQYF.

The CDR3 DNA follows: TGTGCCAGCAGTTTTGCAGGGGGGAATTCCTACAATGAGCAGTTCTTC. Encoded protein: CASSFAGGNSYNEQFF. V gene TRBV27 combines with J gene TRBJ2-1; a weak D match, TRBD1 (7 bases). The CDR3 covers 16 residues. Germline CDR1 is MNHEY and CDR2 is SMNVEV (reference sequence). V was shortened by 3 bases and J by 1 base, with 13 bases between the two germline ends.

This clonotype is deemed medium-sized. CDR3 in amino acids: CASSPQDRSNEKLFF. CDR3 coding DNA: TGTGCCAGCAGTCCACAGGACAGGTCGAATGAAAAACTGTTTTTT. The gene calls are TRBV25-1 and TRBJ1-4; 7 bases align to TRBD1. The CDR3 spans 15 residues. V shed 5 bases, J shed 5 bases, and the junction held 8 bases outside the gene matches. Per the germline V gene, CDR1 is MGHDK and CDR2 is SYGVNS.

This clonotype was counted ten times or more. This chain links TRBV20-1 with TRBJ1-6; TRBD1 might be the D (5 bases). V was trimmed by 7 bases and J by 6 bases, leaving 16 bases between them. In germline, CDR1 is DFQATT, CDR2 SNEGSKA (reference sequence). The CDR3 is made up of 14 amino acids. The CDR3 reads CSVSIWDGNSPLHF. The CDR3 DNA reads as TGCAGTGTTTCCATTTGGGACGGTAATTCACCCCTCCACTTT.

By frequency in the sample, this clonotype is medium-sized. The chain uses TRBV5-1 and TRBJ2-3; D gene uncertain. This CDR3 spans 13 amino acids. Per the germline V gene, CDR1 is SGHRS and CDR2 is YFSETQ. Between the trimmed V and J ends, which lost 0 bases and 3 bases, there was a span of 5 bases. CDR3 region: CASSLDATDTQYF. Written as DNA, the CDR3 is TGCGCCAGCAGCTTGGACGCGACAGATACGCAGTATTTT.

This clonotype has a handful of counts. This rearrangement joins TRBV5-1 to TRBJ1-2; D is ambiguous. CDR3 size: 14 residues. The V gene's germline CDR1 is SGHRS and CDR2 YFSETQ. Trimming removed 0 bases at V and 4 bases at J, with 10 bases between. The CDR3: CASSLVGVGYGYTF. CDR3 nucleotides: TGCGCCAGCAGCTTGGTCGGGGTTGGCTATGGCTACACCTTC.

This clonotype was counted ten times or more. The chain joins TRBV7-2 to TRBJ2-4; D is perhaps TRBD1 (5 bases). The germline gives CDR1 SGHTA, CDR2 FQGNSA. The CDR3 contains 19 residues. V lost 2 bases to trimming and J lost 3 bases, with 23 bases between them. CDR3 coding DNA: TGTGCCAGCAGCTTAACTCCTCCAGGGTCCCCGGTCGGCAAAAACATTCAGTACTTC. As protein: CASSLTPPGSPVGKNIQYF. The full variable domain, rest sourced from reference TRBV7-2 and TRBJ2-4, is GAGVSQSPSNKVTEKGKDVELRCDPISGHTALYWYRQSLGQGLEFLIYFQGNSAPDKSGLPSDRFSAERTGGSVSTLTIQRTQQEDSAVYLCASSLTPPGSPVGKNIQYFGAGTRLSVL.

This clonotype was recorded at least ten times. The chain employs TRBV7-2 and TRBJ1-4, with D unresolved. Germline V gene data show CDR1 as SGHTA and CDR2 as FQGNSA. Trimming cost V 4 bases and J 7 bases, with 13 bases left between them. The CDR3 contains 14 residues. CDR3 nucleotides: TGTGCCAGCAGCTCAGTGGGGAGGAGTGAAAAACTGTTTTTT. Translation gives CASSSVGRSEKLFF.

This chain links TRBV7-9 with TRBJ1-1, with D tentatively TRBD1 (5 bases). This CDR3 is built from 13 residues. V lost 5 bases and J 1 base, leaving 8 bases between the germline ends. Germline V gene data show CDR1 as SEHNR and CDR2 as FQNEAQ (reference sequence). CDR3 DNA sequence: TGTGCCAGCAGCCTGACAGCGAACACTGAAGCTTTCTTT. Amino acid sequence: CASSLTANTEAFF.

This clonotype was recorded at least ten times. This chain links TRBV20-1 with TRBJ1-6, with D tentatively TRBD1 (5 bases). Germline lookup yields CDR1 DFQATT and CDR2 SNEGSKA (reference sequence). The CDR3 totals 14 residues. The ends were cut back, 6 bases at V and 6 bases at J, with 15 bases in the middle. This CDR3 reads CSAEVGTGNSPLHF. Here the CDR3 DNA reads TGCAGTGCAGAGGTGGGGACCGGTAATTCACCCCTCCACTTT.

The sample holds many counts of this clonotype. The rearrangement links TRBV29-1 to TRBJ1-1, with no clear D. Germline CDR1 reads SQVTM; CDR2 reads ANQGSEA. V was trimmed by 5 bases and J by 3 bases, leaving 10 bases between them. CDR3 size: 12 residues. The CDR3 region is CSVRALDTEAFF. In DNA form, the CDR3 reads TGCAGCGTTCGGGCTTTGGACACTGAAGCTTTCTTT.

V and J are TRBV5-1 and TRBJ1-1; 7 bases agree with TRBD1. Trimming took 0 bases from V and 5 from J; bases not matched to a gene: 4. The CDR3 is made up of 14 amino acids. Germline CDR1 and CDR2: SGHRS and YFSETQ. CDR3 sequence (DNA): TGCGCCAGCAGCTTGGACAGGGGTAGAACTGAAGCTTTCTTT. Its translation: CASSLDRGRTEAFF.